This TCR beta chain stems from a study of OX40 agonist ivuxolimab in advanced cancers. Study-wide context: The costimulatory receptor OX40 (CD134) was targeted by ivuxolimab, a fully human IgG2 agonistic monoclonal antibody. Intravenous ivuxolimab was administered to patients every 2 weeks at six dose levels: 0.01, 0.1, 0.3, 1.5, 3 and 10 mg/kg. Among the roughly 52 dose-escalation patients, approximately 20 had hepatocellular carcinoma, 15 or so melanoma, 9 renal cell carcinoma and 9 head and neck cancer. In the dose-escalation cohort, more than 80% of patients were male, and the mean age was 60 years with a range of roughly 20 to 85. Prior anti-PD-1, anti-PD-L1 or anti-CTLA-4 therapy was permitted, and 40% of dose-escalation patients had received checkpoint inhibitors. Partial responses were achieved by three dose-escalation patients, of whom one had hepatocellular carcinoma and two had cutaneous melanoma. The purpose of peripheral TCRbeta sequencing was to test whether ivuxolimab changed TCR sequence diversity and led to clonal T-cell expansion. The paper describes the monotherapy dose-escalation part (N = 52 patients) of the phase I trial of ivuxolimab.

The trial excluded patients who had a history of autoimmune disease or who were on systemic immunosuppression. Peripheral blood for TCR sequencing was collected from all dose cohorts at baseline, on cycle 4 day 1, and on cycle 7 day 1. Samples came from an open-label, multicenter, first-in-human phase I dose-escalation trial of ivuxolimab. The trial enrolled adults with locally advanced or metastatic head and neck squamous cell, hepatocellular, melanoma or renal cell carcinoma. Before TCR sequencing, CD4+ T cells and CD8+ T cells from peripheral blood were sorted into separate populations. To sequence the TCRbeta CDR3 region, genomic DNA was isolated from the sorted cells. The immunoSEQ Assay was used to sequence the TCRbeta CDR3 regions. Entries here come from immuneACCESS through TCRdb and include only in-frame sequences with V and J called. Some clones fail to appear in such tables; in the studies checked, an unresolved V gene covers under half of the shortfall, and the cause of the remainder is unknown. In this sample the table shows 30,000 to 40,000 clones, approximately 90% of which occur a single time. Together, the top ten hold approximately 13% of the sample.

There are 14 amino acids in the CDR3, from cysteine to phenylalanine inclusive. Only CDR3 DNA is held: 42 bases, read in frame from base 1. Clipping removes 3 bases from V and 2 bases from J, with 4 as the unmatched junction base count. The germline V gene supplies CDR1 KGHSH and CDR2 LQKENI. The study at large found these results: Low levels of normalized T-cell clonal expansion were also seen in some patients who did not respond. Which antigens the clonally expanded peripheral T cells were specific for was not determined. At doses of 0.1 to 3.0 mg/kg, clonal expansion of both CD4+ and CD8+ blood T cells was observed from baseline to week 6. In the 0.1-3.0 mg/kg groups, partial responders had among the lowest normalized peripheral clonal expansion, particularly in CD8+ T cells. On average, CD8+ T cells showed more expanded clones than CD4+ T cells after ivuxolimab.

As for this clone: There is no known antigen for this receptor. Per-base quality was not reported, and no clone a single base away is much larger than it.

The specimen was CD4+ or CD8+ T cells sorted from blood, collected in a trial of the OX40 agonist ivuxolimab. This TCR derives from an adult with an advanced solid tumor such as melanoma, head and neck, liver or kidney cancer. The chain is assembled from TRBV18 and TRBJ2-7, and TRBD2 matches 7 of the central bases. The sequenced DNA is TGTGCCAGCTCACCGGGAGGGCCTACCTACGAGCAGTACTTC. This gives the protein CASSPGGPTYEQYF.